This T cell receptor (beta chain) was observed in a study of T cell responses to AZD1222 COVID-19 vaccine. TCRdb keeps only in-frame clones here, not all; method: immunoSEQ multiplex PCR. The table lists some 200,000 clones, around 92% of them singletons, with about 10% in the top ten. Germline CDR1 reads SGHNT; CDR2 reads YYREEE (reference sequence). The CDR3 extends over 15 amino acids. The V and J ends lost 1 base and 4 bases, in that order; junction bases with no gene match: 4. The rearrangement links TRBV5-4 to TRBJ1-5; TRBD1 agrees at 8 bases. The sample in question was peripheral blood, obtained on day 0 of AZD1222 vaccination. The source is an adult in good health. Here the CDR3 reads CASSLQGANNQPQHF. CDR3 bases: TGTGCCAGCAGCTTGCAGGGGGCTAATAATCAGCCCCAGCATTTT.